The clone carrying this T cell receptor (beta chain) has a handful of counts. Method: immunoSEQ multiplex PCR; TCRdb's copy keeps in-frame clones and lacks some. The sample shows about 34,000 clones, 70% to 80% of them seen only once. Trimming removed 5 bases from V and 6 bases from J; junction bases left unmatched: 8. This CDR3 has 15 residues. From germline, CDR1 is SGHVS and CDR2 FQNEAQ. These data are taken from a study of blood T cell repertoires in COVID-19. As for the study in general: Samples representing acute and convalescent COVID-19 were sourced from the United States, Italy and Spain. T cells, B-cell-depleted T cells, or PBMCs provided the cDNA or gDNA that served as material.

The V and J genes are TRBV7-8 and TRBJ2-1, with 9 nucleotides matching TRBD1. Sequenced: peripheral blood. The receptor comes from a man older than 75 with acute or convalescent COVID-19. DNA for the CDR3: TGTGCCAGCAGCAGGGGACAGGGAATAGGCAATGAGCAGTTCTTC. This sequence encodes CASSRGQGIGNEQFF.